The rows below give T cell receptor beta chains drawn from one sample of a study of CD8 T cells in ankylosing spondylitis. TCRdb re-derived calls from the 5' RACE reads in MiXCR, one entry per CDR3 protein. Of under 150,000 distinct CDR3 sequences in the sample, 11% were seen once. Input material: blood, either unsorted or a sorted T cell fraction (not recorded which). All receptors come from a female donor with ankylosing spondylitis or in good health (not recorded which). The CDR3 runs from the conserved cysteine through the conserved F or W. D genes are given only for firm matches. Size is omitted from some rows. Given values are once, few, many or a class for expanded clones.

j_call v_call d_call clone_size cdr3_aa cdr3_nt
TRBJ2-1 TRBV28 . many CASSSPGTYNEQFF TGTGCCAGCAGCTCACCCGGGACGTACAATGAGCAGTTCTTC
TRBJ2-1 TRBV5-1 . many CASSLAAASSYNEQFF TGCGCCAGCAGCTTGGCCGCAGCGAGCTCCTACAATGAGCAGTTCTTC
TRBJ2-1 TRBV20-1 . many CSARGPEQFF TGCAGTGCTAGAGGACCGGAGCAGTTCTTC
TRBJ2-7 TRBV20-1 TRBD1 many CSAGQGNEQYF TGCAGTGCGGGACAGGGGAACGAGCAGTACTTC
TRBJ2-5 TRBV6-1 . many CASRGAGAMRETQYF TGTGCCAGCAGGGGTGCAGGAGCAATGAGAGAGACCCAGTACTTC
TRBJ2-7 TRBV10-3 . many CAISESQAEEQYF TGTGCCATCAGTGAGTCGCAGGCGGAGGAGCAGTACTTC
TRBJ1-6 TRBV5-6 . many CASSFWGLNSPLHF TGTGCCAGCAGCTTCTGGGGGCTTAATTCACCCCTCCACTTT
TRBJ2-7 TRBV30 . many CAWSVLMGVGDEQYF TGTGCCTGGAGTGTACTGATGGGGGTAGGAGACGAGCAGTACTTC
TRBJ2-5 TRBV5-1 TRBD1 . CASSFGTGGDTQYF TGCGCCAGCAGCTTCGGGACAGGGGGAGACACCCAGTACTTC
TRBJ2-7 TRBV7-9 . . CAIGEYEQYF TGTGCCATTGGCGAGTACGAGCAGTACTTC
TRBJ2-2 TRBV19 TRBD2 once CASSIGAGVWTGELFF TGTGCCAGTAGTATCGGTGCGGGAGTTTGGACCGGGGAGCTGTTTTTT
TRBJ2-7 TRBV12-3/TRBV12-4 . many CASSGGALTYEQYF TGTGCCAGCAGTGGGGGGGCCTTGACCTACGAGCAGTACTTC
TRBJ2-1 TRBV6-5 . . CASSYSNRRAKEQFF TGTGCCAGCAGTTACTCGAATCGGAGGGCCAAGGAGCAGTTCTTC
TRBJ1-4 TRBV20-1 . few CSAREGGKEKLFF TGCAGTGCTAGAGAGGGGGGCAAAGAAAAACTGTTTTTT
TRBJ1-5 TRBV5-1 . many CASSFDGSNQPQHF TGCGCCAGCAGCTTCGACGGTAGCAATCAGCCCCAGCATTTT
TRBJ1-2 TRBV7-2 TRBD1 many CASSEDRGYGYTF TGTGCCAGCAGCGAGGACAGGGGCTATGGCTACACCTTC
TRBJ1-1 TRBV5-1 TRBD1 many CASSSSGTGATEAFF TGCGCCAGCAGTTCCTCCGGGACAGGGGCCACTGAAGCTTTCTTT
TRBJ2-7 TRBV12-3/TRBV12-4 TRBD1 many CASSFRRGRDEQYF TGTGCCAGCAGTTTTCGCAGGGGGCGAGACGAGCAGTACTTC
TRBJ2-2 TRBV5-6 . many CASTTWGGELFF TGTGCCAGCACCACTTGGGGCGGGGAGCTGTTTTTT
TRBJ2-1 TRBV30 TRBD2 many CAWSSGSGMYNEQFF TGTGCCTGGAGCTCCGGAAGCGGGATGTACAATGAGCAGTTCTTC
TRBJ2-7 TRBV6-5 TRBD1 . CASSYQQGTYEQYF TGTGCCAGCAGTTACCAACAGGGGACCTACGAGCAGTACTTC
TRBJ2-7 TRBV29-1 . many CSVVLGRAGYEQYF TGCAGCGTTGTCTTAGGGCGGGCTGGCTACGAGCAGTACTTC
TRBJ1-4 TRBV28 . . CAISLSSPIDREKLFF TGTGCCATCAGTCTATCCTCCCCGATTGACAGAGAAAAACTGTTTTTT
TRBJ2-6 TRBV18 . . CASSQGLLLSSGANVLTF TGTGCCAGCTCACAGGGCCTCCTGCTTAGCTCTGGGGCCAACGTCCTGACTTTC
TRBJ2-2 TRBV7-7 TRBD2 . CASSSGTSGANTGELFF TGTGCCAGCAGCTCCGGGACTAGCGGGGCGAACACCGGGGAGCTGTTTTTT
TRBJ1-1 TRBV10-2 . few CASRSGTARLGAFF TGCGCCAGCAGATCCGGGACGGCCCGTTTGGGAGCTTTCTTT
TRBJ1-1 TRBV19 . many CASSLQQGGATEAFF TGTGCCAGTAGTCTCCAACAGGGTGGGGCCACTGAAGCTTTCTTT
TRBJ2-2 TRBV7-2 TRBD1 many CASSRQGHTGELFF TGTGCCAGCAGCCGACAGGGCCACACCGGGGAGCTGTTTTTT
TRBJ2-1 TRBV10-2 . . CASSESTGPRVDEQFF TGCGCCAGCAGTGAGTCGACGGGGCCCAGGGTGGATGAGCAGTTCTTC
TRBJ2-3 TRBV5-1 TRBD2 many CASSLAPSGPTDTQYF TGCGCCAGCAGCTTGGCCCCTAGCGGACCCACAGATACGCAGTATTTT
TRBJ2-7 TRBV7-2 . many CASSWDPGASYEQYF TGTGCCAGCAGCTGGGATCCGGGCGCCAGCTACGAGCAGTACTTC
TRBJ1-2 TRBV5-1 . many CASSLVTYGYTF TGCGCCAGCAGCTTGGTGACCTATGGCTACACCTTC
TRBJ2-1 TRBV2 . many CASNYRSYNEQFF TGTGCCAGCAACTACCGATCCTACAATGAGCAGTTCTTC
TRBJ1-1 TRBV20-1 TRBD1 many CSARRQGDTEAFF TGCAGTGCCAGAAGACAGGGTGATACTGAAGCTTTCTTT
TRBJ1-1 TRBV28 . many CASFGTSPMNTEAFF TGTGCCAGCTTTGGGACGAGCCCTATGAACACTGAAGCTTTCTTT
TRBJ1-1 TRBV30 . many CAWSQGLGYAFF TGTGCCTGGAGTCAGGGACTGGGGTATGCTTTCTTT
TRBJ2-2 TRBV3-1 . many CASSQGQRNTGELFF TGTGCCAGCAGCCAAGGACAGCGGAACACCGGGGAGCTGTTTTTT
TRBJ2-7 TRBV4-2 . many CASSQGGVDEQYF TGTGCCAGCAGCCAAGGAGGGGTCGACGAGCAGTACTTC
TRBJ1-4 TRBV10-3 . many CAISPGTTNEKLFF TGTGCCATCAGTCCGGGAACAACTAATGAAAAACTGTTTTTT
TRBJ2-2 TRBV12-3/TRBV12-4 . . CASISLLGANTGELFF TGTGCCAGCATCTCGCTCCTCGGGGCGAACACCGGGGAGCTGTTTTTT
TRBJ2-6 TRBV5-6 TRBD1 many CASSRTTGIYGANVLTF TGTGCCAGCAGCCGCACGACAGGGATTTATGGGGCCAACGTCCTGACTTTC
TRBJ2-1 TRBV27 . . CASSFSFGNEQFF TGTGCCAGCAGCTTCTCCTTTGGCAATGAGCAGTTCTTC
TRBJ1-3 TRBV11-2 . few CASSLVRDPKGYTIYF TGTGCCAGCAGCTTAGTCCGGGACCCAAAGGGGTACACCATATATTTT
TRBJ2-3 TRBV29-1 TRBD2 many CSVEGPSGFTDTQYF TGCAGCGTTGAAGGGCCTAGCGGGTTTACAGATACGCAGTATTTT
TRBJ1-1 TRBV28 TRBD1 many CASTHATGRYMNTEAFF TGTGCCAGCACCCACGCGACAGGGAGGTACATGAACACTGAAGCTTTCTTT
TRBJ1-5 TRBV6-2/TRBV6-3 . . CASSLIRGGNQPHHF TGTGCCAGCAGTCTTATACGGGGTGGCAATCAGCCCCACCATTTT
TRBJ2-5 TRBV5-1 TRBD1 many CASSYGQGLKTQYF TGCGCCAGCAGCTACGGACAGGGTCTAAAGACCCAGTACTTC
TRBJ2-1 TRBV10-1 TRBD2 many CASSGGGYNEQFF TGCGCCAGCAGTGGGGGGGGATACAATGAGCAGTTCTTC
TRBJ2-1 TRBV14 TRBD2 . CANSQVDLVTAGGVNEQFF TGTGCCAACAGCCAAGTGGATCTAGTGACGGCCGGGGGGGTCAATGAGCAGTTCTTC
TRBJ2-5 TRBV12-3/TRBV12-4 TRBD1 many CASSPTGRETQYF TGTGCCAGCAGTCCGACAGGGAGAGAGACCCAGTACTTC
TRBJ1-1 TRBV4-2 . . CASSQEEYRSTEAFF TGTGCCAGCAGCCAAGAGGAATACCGATCCACTGAAGCTTTCTTT
TRBJ2-5 TRBV24-1 . few CATSGGQGETQYF TGTGCCACCAGTGGTGGGCAAGGCGAGACCCAGTACTTC
TRBJ2-7 TRBV29-1 . few CSVEAQGSLFHEQYF TGCAGCGTTGAAGCCCAGGGGAGCCTCTTTCACGAGCAGTACTTC
TRBJ1-1 TRBV15 TRBD1 many CATSRDNRGWTEAFF TGTGCCACCAGCAGAGACAACAGGGGTTGGACTGAAGCTTTCTTT
TRBJ1-2 TRBV7-8 TRBD1 few CASSADRGLDYGYTF TGTGCCAGCAGCGCCGACAGGGGGCTCGACTATGGCTACACCTTC
TRBJ1-5 TRBV18 . many CASSPGKNQPQHF TGTGCCAGCTCACCAGGGAAAAATCAGCCCCAGCATTTT
TRBJ2-7 TRBV5-1 . many CASSLWDLRGRSFEQYF TGCGCCAGCAGCTTGTGGGACTTACGGGGGCGAAGTTTCGAGCAGTACTTC
TRBJ1-3 TRBV13 . many CASSGTNTIYF TGTGCCAGCAGCGGTACGAACACCATATATTTT
TRBJ1-3 TRBV20-1 . many CSAYTDFGNTIYF TGCAGTGCTTACACCGACTTTGGAAACACCATATATTTT
TRBJ2-1 TRBV5-1 . many CASSLGRWVDGQRNEQFF TGCGCCAGCAGCTTGGGTCGTTGGGTAGACGGTCAAAGGAATGAGCAGTTCTTC